The rows below give T cell receptor beta chains drawn from one sample of a study of human T cells and chemical hapten exposure. TCRdb processed the RACE reads anew with MiXCR; each CDR3 protein has one entry. Among about 140,000 distinct CDR3 sequences, 10% to 15% were seen once, and the ten largest hold approximately 1.3%. Source: whole blood, taken in connection with sensitization to the hapten diphenylcyclopropenone (DPC). The receptors shown here come from a woman between 50 and 59 years old with alopecia areata. Some clones in this sample may be carry-over from other donors' samples. Both conserved end residues are part of each CDR3. The D gene is left open where the match is weak. Rows give clone size only sometimes, using once, few, many, or a class for an expanded clone.

j_call	v_call	d_call	clone_size	cdr3_aa	cdr3_nt
TRBJ1-1	TRBV11-2	-	few	CASSLVVRYTEAFF	TGTGCCAGCAGCTTAGTAGTGAGATACACTGAAGCTTTCTTT
TRBJ1-4	TRBV21-1	-	-	CASSTQGAANEKLFF	TGTGCCAGCAGCACTCAGGGGGCGGCTAATGAAAAACTGTTTTTT
TRBJ2-2	TRBV21-1	-	few	CASSKPREREGRGGELFF	TGTGCCAGCAGCAAACCCCGGGAGCGGGAGGGCCGAGGCGGGGAGCTGTTTTTT
TRBJ2-2	TRBV20-1	-	-	CSARSGGTGELFF	TGCAGTGCTAGATCCGGTGGCACCGGGGAGCTTTTTTTT
TRBJ2-1	TRBV19	-	-	CASSPRQSQRSEQFF	TGTGCCAGTAGTCCCAGACAGAGCCAGCGAAGTGAGCAGTTCTTC
TRBJ1-1	TRBV28	TRBD1	-	CASMIQGARTEAFF	TGTGCCAGCATGATACAGGGGGCGCGAACTGAAGCTTTCTTT
TRBJ2-5	TRBV19	-	many	CASSILPGGQETQYF	TGTGCCAGTAGTATCCTCCCCGGCGGCCAAGAGACCCAGTACTTC
TRBJ2-1	TRBV7-8	TRBD2	many	CASSLGRREDSYNEQFF	TGTGCCAGCAGCTTAGGCCGCCGGGAGGACTCCTACAATGAGCAGTTCTTC
TRBJ2-7	TRBV14	-	-	CASSQGQVAQYF	TGTGCCAGCAGCCAAGGACAGGTCGCCCAGTACTTC
TRBJ2-3	TRBV4-2	-	many	CASSPSGTLGGDTQYF	TGTGCCAGCAGCCCGTCCGGGACCCTAGGAGGAGATACGCAGTATTTT
TRBJ1-2	TRBV30	-	-	CAWRTPPTRGTF	TGTGCCTGGAGGACCCCCCCGACTCGGGGCACCTTC
TRBJ1-2	TRBV9	TRBD1	-	CASSVATGEFYGYTF	TGTGCCAGCAGCGTAGCCACAGGGGAGTTCTATGGCTACACCTTC
TRBJ2-6	TRBV5-4	-	few	CASSSRAAGANVLTF	TGTGCCAGCAGCTCCCGGGCGGCCGGGGCCAACGTCCTGACTTTC
TRBJ1-6	TRBV9	TRBD1	few	CASSVGAGQPNSPLHF	TGTGCCAGCAGCGTAGGAGCGGGACAGCCTAATTCACCCCTCCACTTT
TRBJ1-1	TRBV20-1	-	-	CSARDLRRGAFF	TGCAGTGCTAGAGATCTAAGGAGGGGAGCTTTCTTT
TRBJ2-2	TRBV9	-	-	CASSVGNTGELFF	TGTGCCAGCAGCGTAGGGAACACCGGGGAGCTGTTTTTT
TRBJ1-5	TRBV30	-	few	CAWSREDQPQHF	TGTGCCTGGAGTAGGGAGGATCAGCCCCAGCATTTT
TRBJ2-2	TRBV6-2/TRBV6-3	-	few	CASSYGRRGTGELFF	TGTGCCAGCAGTTACGGCAGGCGGGGCACCGGGGAGCTGTTTTTT
TRBJ2-4	TRBV4-2	TRBD2	-	CASSQEGLAGGEGIQYF	TGTGCCAGCAGCCAAGAAGGACTAGCGGGAGGAGAGGGCATTCAGTACTTC
TRBJ2-7	TRBV20-1	TRBD1	few	CSAPGLGTGVEQYF	TGCAGTGCCCCGGGGCTAGGGACAGGGGTCGAGCAGTACTTC
TRBJ1-1	TRBV2	-	many	CASSPGRQNTEAFF	TGTGCCAGCAGCCCGGGACGGCAGAACACTGAAGCTTTCTTT
TRBJ1-1	TRBV18	-	-	CASSPWENTEAFF	TGTGCCAGCTCACCATGGGAGAACACTGAAGCTTTCTTT
TRBJ2-1	TRBV28	-	few	CASSLRQSYNEQFF	TGTGCCAGCAGTTTACGGCAGAGCTACAATGAGCAGTTCTTC
TRBJ1-1	TRBV9	TRBD1	-	CASSPTGGYFEAFF	TGTGCCAGCAGCCCCACAGGGGGCTACTTTGAAGCTTTCTTT
TRBJ2-1	TRBV7-9	-	-	CASSLNSRSYNEQFF	TGTGCCAGCAGCTTAAACTCTCGCTCCTACAATGAGCAGTTCTTC
TRBJ2-1	TRBV10-3	TRBD2	many	CAISGTSGRGPYNEQFF	TGTGCCATCAGTGGAACTAGCGGGAGGGGCCCCTACAATGAGCAGTTCTTC